This TCR beta chain came from a study of shared clonotypes between healthy human individuals. The study's findings and limits: Among the subsets, naive ones generally showed larger estimated richness than memory ones.

Splitting the CD4+ cells yielded a CD45RA+ naive subset and a CD45RA-negative memory subset. As regards this clone: Its antigen is currently unknown.

The length of the CDR3 is 15 residues. The junction had 7 bases not matched to a gene; V was cut back by 3 bases and J by 6 bases. CDR1 LNHDA and CDR2 SQIVND come from the germline V gene (reference sequence). Assay used: immunoSEQ multiplex PCR; TCRdb lists only in-frame clones, some missing. The repertoire holds about 600,000 clones, almost 97% seen once, with about 0.06% in the top ten. The chain carries TRBV19 and TRBJ1-5; TRBD1 matches 8 bases. This clonotype was obtained from a woman between 25 and 40 years old in good health. Sequencing was performed on naive CD4+ T cells sorted from blood. Subset here: CD45RA+ positively selected. The CDR3 DNA reads TGTGCCAGTAGTATGGGCCAGGGGGCGTTTCAGCCCCAGCATTTT. It encodes CASSMGQGAFQPQHF. The full variable domain, with the rest looked up from reference TRBV19 and TRBJ1-5, is DGGITQSPKYLFRKEGQNVTLSCEQNLNHDAMYWYRQDPGQGLRLIYYSQIVNDFQKGDIAEGYSVSREKKESFPLTVTSAQKNPTAFYLCASSMGQGAFQPQHFGDGTRLSIL.